This TCR beta chain is drawn from a study of control samples from healthy donors and cancer patients. Repertoires were generated with immunoSEQ multiplex PCR, while TCRdb's copy carries only in-frame clones and drops some. The table has approximately 85,000 clones, 70% to 90% seen once. J gave up 4 bases and V 4 bases, and 2 bases lay outside the gene matches. This CDR3 has 14 amino acids. Germline CDR1 is ENHRY and CDR2 is SYGVKD. The receptor was isolated from a woman in her fifties or sixties in good health. This chain uses TRBV10-3 with TRBJ2-7; 12 nucleotides line up with TRBD2. Sequences were obtained from blood. The CDR3 loop is CAISGLAGVYEQYF. The CDR3 DNA reads as TGTGCCATCAGTGGACTAGCGGGAGTGTACGAGCAGTACTTC.